The present entry profiles one TCR beta chain with its context. Per the authors' pipeline: Cell counts per sample came from amplifying reference gene primers. The table came from immunoSEQ multiplex PCR; TCRdb's copy has only in-frame clones and leaves some out. V, J and clone size were drawn from that table, and D and trimming were deduced from the DNA. The data contain about 120,000 clones, about 83% of them seen just once; the ten biggest clones take up more than 2%. The CDR3 runs 16 residues. Germline assignment: CDR1 LGHDT and CDR2 YNNKEL (reference sequence). Trimming took 1 base from V and 0 from J, leaving 9 bases between them. This entry comes from a study of blood T cell repertoires in COVID-19. Study information: Researchers got acute and convalescent COVID-19 samples from the United States, Italy and Spain.

The source material was peripheral blood. This sequence joins TRBV3-1 (or the pseudogene TRBV3-2) and TRBJ2-2; D is unresolved. This TCR derives from a woman aged 50 to 60 with acute or convalescent COVID-19. The CDR3 is CASSQVTVANTGELFF. In DNA form, the CDR3 reads TGTGCCAGCAGCCAAGTCACAGTCGCGAACACCGGGGAGCTGTTTTTT.